This passage covers 30 T cell receptor beta chains from one sample sequenced in a study of blood T cells in healthy people across ages. Next came a second PCR, run for roughly 6 to 11 cycles, which used a sample-barcoded 5' primer along with a J-beta primer mix. TCRdb re-analysed the 5' RACE reads in MiXCR, keeping a single row per CDR3 protein. This table holds approximately 800,000 distinct CDR3 sequences, about 45% found once. The sample was blood. Every receptor here comes from an older man in good health.

This clonotype was observed a handful of times. The chain couples TRBV5-1 to TRBJ2-3; the match to TRBD2 covers 9 bases. The CDR3 is made up of 15 amino acids. The V gene's germline CDR1 is SGHRS and CDR2 YFSETQ. With V trimmed by 0 bases and J by 10 bases, 9 bases remained unmatched. The CDR3 spells CASSLGLAGSDPQYF. The DNA of the CDR3 is TGCGCCAGCAGCTTGGGTCTAGCGGGATCCGATCCGCAGTATTTT.

Only one count was recorded for this clonotype. This sequence joins TRBV6-2 or TRBV6-3 and TRBJ2-3; D not resolved. CDR3 length: 13 amino acids. Germline CDR1 reads MNHEY; CDR2 reads SVGEGT. Between the trimmed V and J ends, which lost 3 bases and 6 bases, there was a span of 10 bases. CDR3 in amino acids: CASSYNPPDTQYF. Written as DNA, the CDR3 is TGTGCCAGCAGTTATAATCCCCCCGATACGCAGTATTTT.

V usage is TRBV6-1 and J usage is TRBJ1-5; maybe TRBD1 (5 bases). Trimming took 4 bases from V and 6 from J, leaving 10 bases between them. Germline V gene data show CDR1 as MNHNS and CDR2 as SASEGT. CDR3 length: 13 residues. The CDR3 DNA reads as TGTGCCAGCAGTGTGGACATTCTTCAGCCCCAGCATTTT. It specifies CASSVDILQPQHF.

J is TRBJ2-1 and V is TRBV5-1; the D gene is possibly TRBD1 (6 bases). The CDR3 is 15 amino acids. The germline V gene encodes CDR1 SGHRS and CDR2 YFSETQ. V lost 0 bases, J lost 2 bases, and 9 bases lay in between. CDR3 in amino acids: CASSLDTGPYNEQFF. In DNA, the CDR3 is TGCGCCAGCAGCTTGGACACAGGGCCCTACAATGAGCAGTTCTTC.

Comment on this clonotype: Being one base from a much bigger clone, this may be a read error. The V and J genes are TRBV12-3 or TRBV12-4 and TRBJ2-1; 13 bases align to TRBD2. The CDR3 contains 16 residues. Germline trimming cut 6 bases from V and 7 bases from J; bases unmatched to any gene: 9. The CDR3 protein is CASSSGLAGVNNEQFF. In nucleotides, the CDR3 is TGTGCCAGCAGCTCTGGACTAGCGGGAGTTAATAATGAGCAGTTCTTC.

The chain combines TRBV5-8 with TRBJ2-5; the match to TRBD1 covers 10 bases. The CDR3 spans 15 residues. Germline loops: CDR1 SGHTS, CDR2 YDEGEE. Losses at the gene ends were 4 bases for V and 2 bases for J; bases not matched to a gene: 5. The CDR3 region is CASSHRDRGQETQYF. The CDR3 DNA reads TGTGCCAGCAGCCACCGGGACAGGGGACAAGAGACCCAGTACTTC.

The rearrangement joins TRBV7-8 to TRBJ2-1; 15 bases line up with TRBD2. This CDR3 comprises 21 residues. The germline gives CDR1 SGHVS, CDR2 FQNEAQ. J lost 1 base, V lost 4 bases, and 14 bases had no gene match. The CDR3 here is CASSSSRVPGLAGGSYNEQFF. The CDR3 bases are TGTGCCAGCAGCTCCTCACGAGTACCGGGACTAGCGGGAGGTTCCTACAATGAGCAGTTCTTC.

The table lists this clonotype with a few counts. This chain uses TRBV6-1 with TRBJ2-1, with unresolved D. The CDR3 sequence is 16 residues long. V shed 2 bases and J shed 3 bases, with 14 bases lying between them. The germline gives CDR1 MNHNS, CDR2 SASEGT. This chain's CDR3 is CASSEPSAPFYNEQFF. The CDR3 nucleotides are TGTGCCAGCAGTGAACCATCGGCTCCCTTCTACAATGAGCAGTTCTTC.

The genes are TRBV6-1 and TRBJ2-1, with TRBD1 identical over 7 bases. Germline-derived CDR1 and CDR2 are MNHNS and SASEGT. The V segment lost 6 bases and the J segment 4 bases; nucleotides outside the gene matches: 24. This CDR3 region has 20 residues. The CDR3 region is CASSPVGQLLPTTRYNEQFF. CDR3 in DNA: TGTGCCAGCAGCCCCGTGGGACAGTTGCTGCCTACCACCAGGTACAATGAGCAGTTCTTC.

Of note for this clonotype: This may be a read error, as it is one base from a much larger clone. This rearrangement joins TRBV20-1 to TRBJ2-1; TRBD2 matches at 7 bases. Judging by the DNA end, TRBJ2-7 fits better; the J call may be wrong. CDR1 and CDR2 from the germline V gene are DFQATT and SNEGSKA (reference sequence). The CDR3 has 14 amino acids. CDR3 nucleotide sequence: TGCAGTGCTCCCCGGGGAGGGGACTACAATGAGCAGTACTTC. It translates to CSAPRGGDYNEQYF.

The rearrangement links TRBV20-1 to TRBJ1-2; 7 bases align to TRBD1. This CDR3 has 13 amino acids. Losses at the gene ends were 3 bases for V and 6 bases for J; bases not matched to a gene: 7. CDR1 is DFQATT, CDR2 SNEGSKA, per germline (reference sequence). The CDR3 DNA follows: TGCAGTGCTAGCATACAGGGGAGGGATGGCTACACCTTC. Translation gives CSASIQGRDGYTF.

This clonotype was recorded many times. The chain links TRBV29-1 to TRBJ2-1, with D perhaps matching TRBD2 (5 bases). The CDR3 is 13 amino acids. The germline gives CDR1 SQVTM, CDR2 ANQGSEA. Trimming shortened V by 7 bases and J by 9 bases, and 19 bases separated the two germline ends. The CDR3 nucleotides read TGCAGCGCACGGAAAGGTCCCCGGGGTGAGCAGTTCTTC. Its protein product is CSARKGPRGEQFF.

This chain joins TRBV5-5 and TRBJ1-1; D uncertain. Germline V gene data show CDR1 as SGHKS and CDR2 as YYEKEE (reference sequence). The ends were cut back, 2 bases at V and 4 bases at J, with 9 bases in the middle. The CDR3 covers 13 residues. The CDR3 here is CASSFSGGTEAFF. For the CDR3, the DNA is TGTGCCAGCAGCTTTTCCGGCGGCACTGAAGCTTTCTTT.

This rearrangement joins TRBV18 to TRBJ2-6; D gene ambiguous. The CDR3 extends over 14 amino acids. Between the trimmed V and J ends, which lost 3 bases and 4 bases, there was a span of 7 bases. The germline gives CDR1 KGHSH, CDR2 LQKENI. The CDR3 region is CASSPSPGANVLTF. CDR3 nucleotides: TGTGCCAGCTCACCGTCGCCCGGGGCCAACGTCCTGACTTTC.

The chain joins TRBV7-2 to TRBJ2-1; 7 bases align to TRBD2. The J call may be mistaken, given a closer DNA end match to TRBJ2-7. CDR1 and CDR2 (germline): SGHTA, FQGNSA. The CDR3 is made up of 16 amino acids. CDR3 residues: CASRQRAGETYNEQYF. The CDR3 DNA reads as TGTGCCAGCAGGCAACGGGCGGGAGAAACCTACAATGAGCAGTACTTC.

This clonotype was observed a single time. The chain uses TRBV12-3 or TRBV12-4 and TRBJ2-2; D is perhaps TRBD1 (7 bases). The CDR3 sequence is 16 residues long. V lost 2 bases and J lost 5, with 15 bases in between. In DNA form, the CDR3 reads TGTGCCAGCAGTTTATACGACAGGGCGGGGACCGGGGAGCTGTTTTTT. Amino acids: CASSLYDRAGTGELFF.

This clonotype was observed once. This chain uses TRBV20-1 with TRBJ1-5, with unresolved D. This CDR3 spans 15 amino acids. Germline V gene sequence: CDR1 DFQATT, CDR2 SNEGSKA (reference sequence). The ends were cut back, 6 bases at V and 0 bases at J, with 15 bases in the middle. CDR3 loop: CSAPPSRDSNQPQHF. CDR3 sequence (DNA): TGCAGTGCGCCTCCATCGCGGGATAGCAATCAGCCCCAGCATTTT.

This sequence joins TRBV5-1 and TRBJ1-4, with 7 bases that match TRBD1. Germline trimming cut 6 bases from V and 6 bases from J; bases unmatched to any gene: 8. CDR1 and CDR2 from the germline V gene are SGHRS and YFSETQ. The CDR3 is made up of 14 amino acids. The DNA of the CDR3 is TGCGCCAGCACCTTCGGGACAGAGCATGAAAAACTGTTTTTT. Translating gives CASTFGTEHEKLFF.

The gene calls are TRBV7-9 and TRBJ1-3, with D unresolved. The CDR3 is 15 amino acids. The V end was cut by 3 bases, the J end by 0 bases, with 9 bases between. Germline V gene data show CDR1 as SEHNR and CDR2 as FQNEAQ (reference sequence). The CDR3 DNA reads as TGTGCCAGCAGCTTGATGCCAAGCTCTGGAAACACCATATATTTT. Protein: CASSLMPSSGNTIYF.

This chain links TRBV2 with TRBJ1-6; D uncertain. The CDR3 consists of 13 residues. V lost 1 base to trimming and J lost 7 bases, with 5 bases between them. In germline, CDR1 is SNHLY, CDR2 FYNNEI. CDR3 amino acids: CASSEVANSPLHF. The CDR3 nucleotides read TGTGCCAGCAGTGAAGTCGCCAATTCACCCCTCCACTTT.

This clonotype was recorded a few times. This chain links TRBV5-1 with TRBJ1-2; TRBD1 might be the D (6 bases). The CDR3 runs 15 residues. Looked up from germline, CDR1 is SGHRS and CDR2 is YFSETQ. V was pared by 0 bases and J by 7 bases, with 16 bases between. CDR3 sequence reads: CASSLAPQGNSGYTF. In DNA form, the CDR3 reads TGCGCCAGCAGCTTGGCCCCCCAGGGGAACAGTGGCTACACCTTC.

The CDR3, as DNA: TGTGCCAGGGGAGCGGCTCCCTTAGGAAATGAGCAGTTCTTC. Its protein is CARGAAPLGNEQFF. The rearrangement links TRBV2 to TRBJ2-1, with D perhaps matching TRBD2 (5 bases). Germline CDR1 reads SNHLY; CDR2 reads FYNNEI. The CDR3 sequence is 14 residues long. Trimming took off 9 bases at V and 7 bases at J, with 19 bases between the two ends.

The chain links TRBV7-9 to TRBJ1-2; a weak D match, TRBD1 (6 bases). V was clipped by 1 base and J by 7 bases, with 13 bases between them. Germline assignment: CDR1 SEHNR and CDR2 FQNEAQ (reference sequence). This CDR3 comprises 14 residues. The DNA for the CDR3 is TGTGCCAGCAGCTTAGAAGGGGGGAAAGGTGGCTACACCTTC. Protein product: CASSLEGGKGGYTF.

The J gene is TRBJ2-7, the V gene TRBV30; no clear D. The ends were cut back, 1 base at V and 2 bases at J, with 12 bases in the middle. This CDR3 has 14 amino acids. Per germline, CDR1 GTSNPN and CDR2 SVGIG (reference sequence). The CDR3 reads CAWSGSWSPYEQYF. CDR3 coding DNA: TGTGCCTGGAGTGGGTCCTGGTCGCCCTACGAGCAGTACTTC.

The chain is built from TRBV3-1 and TRBJ2-1; D is perhaps TRBD2 (6 bases). Trimming shortened V by 4 bases and J by 0 bases, and 13 bases separated the two germline ends. The germline V gene encodes CDR1 LGHDT and CDR2 YNNKEL (reference sequence). The CDR3 runs 16 residues. CDR3 sequence: CASSRGARVSYNEQFF. CDR3 DNA sequence: TGTGCCAGCAGCCGCGGGGCGAGGGTCTCCTACAATGAGCAGTTCTTC.

This clonotype turned up a few times. CDR3 region: CASSPDAVEQFF. The CDR3 coding sequence is TGTGCCAGCAGCCCAGACGCCGTGGAGCAGTTCTTC. V gene TRBV7-3 combines with J gene TRBJ2-1; D remains unclear. CDR1 and CDR2 (germline): SGHTA, FQGTGA. Trimming pared 5 bases from V and 10 bases from J, leaving 12 bases between. This CDR3 spans 12 amino acids.

The rearrangement joins TRBV7-2 to TRBJ1-6, with 9 bases lining up with TRBD1. The CDR3 runs to 15 residues. J lost 7 bases, V lost 5 bases, and 6 bases had no gene match. From germline, CDR1 is SGHTA and CDR2 FQGNSA. The chain's CDR3 is CASSVNGQGNSPLHF. In DNA form, the CDR3 reads TGTGCCAGCAGCGTAAATGGACAGGGGAATTCACCCCTCCACTTT. Using reference TRBV7-2 and TRBJ1-6 for the parts outside the CDR3, the full variable domain is GAGVSQSPSNKVTEKGKDVELRCDPISGHTALYWYRQSLGQGLEFLIYFQGNSAPDKSGLPSDRFSAERTGGSVSTLTIQRTQQEDSAVYLCASSVNGQGNSPLHFGNGTRLTVT.

The chain links TRBV7-2 to TRBJ2-3; TRBD2 agrees at 8 bases. Germline CDR1 and CDR2: SGHTA and FQGNSA. This CDR3 has 16 residues. V lost 1 base, J lost 6 bases, and 9 bases stayed unmatched. CDR3 in amino acids: CASSLGGAGGRDTQYF. Written as DNA, the CDR3 is TGTGCCAGCAGCTTAGGGGGTGCGGGAGGACGGGATACGCAGTATTTT.

The gene calls are TRBV7-2 and TRBJ2-1, with TRBD1 identical over 8 bases. Germline-derived CDR1 and CDR2 are SGHTA and FQGNSA. The CDR3 runs 14 residues. The trim removed 6 bases at V and 8 bases at J, leaving 9 bases unmatched. CDR3 coding DNA: TGTGCCAGCAGTGGACAGGGACCTATGTATGAGCAGTTCTTC. It encodes CASSGQGPMYEQFF.

With regard to this clonotype: This may come from a read error, since a much larger clone is one base off. This chain links TRBV4-2 with TRBJ2-7; 9 positions agree with TRBD1. CDR3 length: 13 amino acids. V trimming: 10 bases; J trimming: 3 bases; junction bases outside the gene matches: 7. Germline CDR1 LGHNA, CDR2 YNFKEQ. In nucleotides, the CDR3 is TGTGCCACGGCGGACAGGGGAGGCTACGAGCAGTACTTC. This codes for CATADRGGYEQYF.